The 28 T cell receptor beta chains presented below share a single source sample, sequenced in a study of identical twins. TCRdb re-called the 5' RACE reads with MiXCR, one entry per CDR3 protein. The sample has roughly 470,000 distinct CDR3 sequences, 14% seen once. The same data also contributed to another study, on yellow fever vaccine responses in identical twins.

Input material: CD4+ T cells sorted from blood. The source is a woman between 18 and 30 years old in good health.

This chain connects TRBV9 to TRBJ2-7; D possibly corresponds to TRBD1 (7 bases). Germline V gives CDR1 SGDLS, CDR2 YYNGEE. V was clipped by 3 bases and J by 2 bases, with 12 bases between them. This CDR3 region has 14 residues. CDR3 nucleotides: TGTGCCAGCAGCGCCCCAGGGGGGCCCTACGAGCAGTACTTC. Amino acid sequence: CASSAPGGPYEQYF.

The sample holds a few counts of this clonotype. This chain uses TRBV3-1 with TRBJ2-5; 8 bases are a match to TRBD2. Germline V gene lookup returns CDR1 LGHDT and CDR2 YNNKEL (reference sequence). The CDR3 length is 14 residues. J lost 5 bases, V lost 4 bases, and 6 bases had no gene match. The CDR3 DNA reads TGTGCCAGCAGCCTCCAAGCGGGGGTGGAGACCCAGTACTTC. It yields the protein CASSLQAGVETQYF.

This clonotype appeared a few times. The chain combines TRBV20-1 with TRBJ2-5, with no clear D. The V end was cut by 8 bases, the J end by 2 bases, with 12 bases between. Germline CDR1 is DFQATT and CDR2 is SNEGSKA (reference sequence). This CDR3 spans 12 amino acids. The chain's CDR3 is CSPGSAQETQYF. The CDR3 DNA follows: TGCAGTCCCGGGTCTGCACAAGAGACCCAGTACTTC.

The genes are TRBV7-2 and TRBJ2-7; D is possibly TRBD2 (5 bases). Germline V CDR1 and CDR2: SGHTA, FQGNSA. Trimming removed 3 bases at V and 5 bases at J, with 14 bases between. The CDR3 is 14 residues long. CDR3 residues: CASSLSGSGHEQYF. DNA of the CDR3: TGTGCCAGCAGCTTGTCGGGATCGGGTCACGAGCAGTACTTC.

The chain joins TRBV25-1 to TRBJ2-7; D may match TRBD1 or TRBD2 (6 bases each). The CDR3 runs 15 residues. V lost 1 base to trimming and J lost 3 bases, with 13 bases between them. CDR1 is MGHDK and CDR2 is SYGVNS in the germline V gene. The CDR3 loop reads CASSESRGLIYEQYF. The CDR3 DNA sequence: TGTGCCAGCAGTGAATCCAGGGGACTTATCTACGAGCAGTACTTC.

A remark on this clonotype: Mismatch with germline at one junction end may stem from a read error. The chain uses TRBV12-3 or TRBV12-4 and TRBJ1-2, with a possible D match to TRBD1 (6 bases). This CDR3 is built from 12 residues. The CDR3 DNA reads TGTGCCAGCGCCTCAGCGGACAGTAACGAGGCCTTC. Its translation: CASASADSNEAF.

Many counts were recorded for this clonotype. The V gene is TRBV7-9, the J gene TRBJ1-2; D remains ambiguous. Trimming took 5 bases from V and 7 from J, leaving 20 bases between them. The germline V gene encodes CDR1 SEHNR and CDR2 FQNEAQ (reference sequence). The CDR3 is 15 amino acids. The CDR3 bases are TGTGCCAGCAGCCGAGACCTGCGGGGTACCGGTGGCTACACCTTC. Its translation is CASSRDLRGTGGYTF.

Ten or more counts support this clonotype. The chain uses TRBV5-4 and TRBJ2-2; TRBD1 matches at 8 bases. Germline CDR1 and CDR2: SGHNT and YYREEE (reference sequence). V lost 4 bases, J lost 5 bases, and 7 bases stayed unmatched. This CDR3 contains 15 residues. The CDR3 sequence is CASSREGQGTGELFF. Here the CDR3 DNA reads TGTGCCAGCAGCCGCGAAGGACAGGGAACCGGGGAGCTGTTTTTT.

The chain links TRBV7-9 to TRBJ1-6, with TRBD1 matching 7 bases. J lost 8 bases, V lost 4 bases, and 14 bases had no gene match. From germline, CDR1 is SEHNR and CDR2 FQNEAQ (reference sequence). The CDR3 spans 17 residues. The CDR3 region has the DNA TGTGCCAGCAGCTCAAATCTCAGACAGGGTGGGGATTCACCCCTCCACTTT. It encodes CASSSNLRQGGDSPLHF. Based on the CDR3 plus reference TRBV7-9 and TRBJ1-6, the full variable domain is DTGVSQNPRHKITKRGQNVTFRCDPISEHNRLYWYRQTLGQGPEFLTYFQNEAQLEKSRLLSDRFSAERPKGSFSTLEIQRTEQGDSAMYLCASSSNLRQGGDSPLHFGNGTRLTVT.

This clonotype was counted at least ten times. The chain carries TRBV5-1 and TRBJ2-7; D not certain. CDR3 length: 13 residues. The germline V gene encodes CDR1 SGHRS and CDR2 YFSETQ. V gave up 0 bases and J gave up 5 bases, with 9 bases separating them. The CDR3 reads CASSLEEGNEQYF. The CDR3 DNA is TGCGCCAGCAGCTTGGAGGAAGGGAACGAGCAGTACTTC.

Only a few counts were recorded for this clonotype. The chain combines TRBV6-1 with TRBJ1-4, with D uncertain. This CDR3 region has 14 residues. CDR1 and CDR2 from the germline V gene are MNHNS and SASEGT. V lost 6 bases, J lost 4 bases, and 12 bases lay in between. The DNA for the CDR3 is TGTGCCAGCAGCTCACCCGGACTTAATGAAAAACTGTTTTTT. Its protein is CASSSPGLNEKLFF.

The chain joins TRBV28 to TRBJ1-1; the D gene is possibly TRBD1 (5 bases). The CDR3 has 14 residues. Trimming removed 0 bases from V and 1 base from J, with 6 bases in between. The germline V gene encodes CDR1 MDHEN and CDR2 SYDVKM. Here the CDR3 reads CASSLWTENTEAFF. The CDR3 DNA reads as TGTGCCAGCAGTTTATGGACAGAGAACACTGAAGCTTTCTTT.

CDR3 residues: CASSQGPSGGKQFF. Written as DNA, the CDR3 is TGTGCCAGCAGCCAGGGACCTAGCGGGGGGAAGCAGTTCTTC. The chain joins TRBV3-1 to TRBJ2-1; TRBD2 matches at 11 bases. The germline V gene has CDR1 LGHDT and CDR2 YNNKEL (reference sequence). J gave up 11 bases and V 3 bases, and 6 bases lay outside the gene matches. The CDR3 totals 14 residues.

This clonotype was seen many times. V is TRBV15 and J is TRBJ2-3; 8 bases align to TRBD2. Per germline, CDR1 LNHNV and CDR2 YYDKDF (reference sequence). The CDR3 runs to 14 residues. V shed 8 bases, J shed 4 bases, and the junction held 8 bases outside the gene matches. CDR3 nucleotides: TGTGCCACCCATGCGGGGGGTGCAGCAGATACGCAGTATTTT. It translates to CATHAGGAADTQYF.

This clonotype was observed a few times. The rearrangement joins TRBV20-1 to TRBJ2-7; 12 bases are shared with TRBD2. J was trimmed by 3 bases and V by 6 bases; bases with no gene match: 3. The CDR3 sequence is 13 residues long. Germline assignment: CDR1 DFQATT and CDR2 SNEGSKA (reference sequence). CDR3: CSAETSGGYEQYF. The CDR3 bases are TGCAGTGCCGAGACTAGCGGGGGCTACGAGCAGTACTTC.

This clonotype was seen only a few times. The V gene is TRBV7-2, the J gene TRBJ2-5; 7 nucleotides agree with TRBD2. CDR1 is SGHTA and CDR2 is FQGNSA in the germline V gene. The CDR3 spans 15 residues. J was trimmed by 2 bases and V by 5 bases; bases with no gene match: 8. The CDR3 bases are TGTGCCAGCAGCCGCCGGATGGGACTACAAGAGACCCAGTACTTC. It yields the protein CASSRRMGLQETQYF.

This clonotype was counted many times. The CDR3 sequence is CASSLGGGEQYF. CDR3 DNA: TGTGCCAGCAGTTTGGGGGGAGGTGAGCAGTACTTC. The chain links TRBV7-2 to TRBJ2-7; possible D gene TRBD2, 6 bases. The germline V gene encodes CDR1 SGHTA and CDR2 FQGNSA. This CDR3 has 12 amino acids. V lost 6 bases and J lost 7, with 13 bases in between. Complete variable domain (other parts from reference TRBV7-2 and TRBJ2-7): GAGVSQSPSNKVTEKGKDVELRCDPISGHTALYWYRQSLGQGLEFLIYFQGNSAPDKSGLPSDRFSAERTGGSVSTLTIQRTQQEDSAVYLCASSLGGGEQYFGPGTRLTVT.

The V gene is TRBV24-1, the J gene TRBJ1-3; D uncertain. This CDR3 region has 11 residues. Trimming took 7 bases from V and 4 from J, leaving 4 bases between them. Germline lookup yields CDR1 KGHDR and CDR2 SFDVKD. The CDR3 nucleotides read TGTGCCACCAGCCAGGGAAACACCATATATTTT. Its translation: CATSQGNTIYF.

The V call is TRBV5-1, the J call TRBJ2-5, with 13 nucleotides matching TRBD2. Germline assignment: CDR1 SGHRS and CDR2 YFSETQ. The length of the CDR3 is 17 residues. The V and J ends lost 2 bases and 4 bases, in that order; junction bases with no gene match: 8. In DNA form, the CDR3 reads TGCGCCAGCAGCTTCGGACTAGCGGGAGCATCAGGAGAGACCCAGTACTTC. Encoded protein: CASSFGLAGASGETQYF. The complete variable domain, with remaining parts taken from reference TRBV5-1 and TRBJ2-5, reads KAGVTQTPRYLIKTRGQQVTLSCSPISGHRSVSWYQQTPGQGLQFLFEYFSETQRNKGNFPGRFSGRQFSNSRSEMNVSTLELGDSALYLCASSFGLAGASGETQYFGPGTRLLVL.

V gene TRBV19 combines with J gene TRBJ2-3, with D maybe TRBD1 (6 bases). The germline V gene encodes CDR1 LNHDA and CDR2 SQIVND (reference sequence). This CDR3 region has 14 residues. V lost 6 bases, J lost 2 bases, and 12 bases lay in between. In DNA form, the CDR3 reads TGTGCCAGTAGCCAGGACAGAGACACAGATACGCAGTATTTT. Translated: CASSQDRDTDTQYF.

The J gene is TRBJ1-1, the V gene TRBV5-4; 7 bases are shared with TRBD1. Germline CDR1 is SGHNT and CDR2 is YYREEE (reference sequence). Trimming at V came to 3 bases and at J to 5 bases, leaving 4 bases not matched to a gene. CDR3 size: 13 residues. The CDR3 DNA is TGTGCCAGCAGCTCACGACAGGGTACTGAAGCTTTCTTT. Protein sequence: CASSSRQGTEAFF. Filled out from reference TRBV5-4 and TRBJ1-1, the complete variable domain reads ETGVTQSPTHLIKTRGQQVTLRCSSQSGHNTVSWYQQALGQGPQFIFQYYREEENGRGNFPPRFSGLQFPNYSSELNVNALELDDSALYLCASSSRQGTEAFFGQGTRLTVV.

The rearrangement links TRBV20-1 to TRBJ2-5; TRBD1 matches at 8 bases. The germline gives CDR1 DFQATT, CDR2 SNEGSKA (reference sequence). The V and J ends lost 6 bases and 5 bases, in that order; junction bases with no gene match: 2. This CDR3 is 11 amino acids long. The CDR3 here is CSARTGETQYF. DNA for the CDR3: TGCAGTGCAAGGACAGGGGAGACCCAGTACTTC.

The sample holds a few counts of this clonotype. The chain combines TRBV12-3 or TRBV12-4 with TRBJ1-1; D is undetermined. V was cut by 5 bases and J by 9 bases, with 13 bases left in between. The CDR3 is 12 amino acids. CDR3 protein: CASSVDQAQAFF. In DNA form, the CDR3 reads TGTGCCAGCAGTGTAGACCAAGCCCAAGCTTTCTTT.

This clonotype was detected a few times. The chain joins TRBV27 to TRBJ2-3, with 8 bases matching TRBD1. The length of the CDR3 is 15 residues. Germline V gene lookup returns CDR1 MNHEY and CDR2 SMNVEV (reference sequence). J was trimmed by 6 bases and V by 4 bases; bases with no gene match: 9. In nucleotides, the CDR3 is TGTGCCAGCAGTTATTACAGCCAGGGGGCTGATACGCAGTATTTT. Its translation is CASSYYSQGADTQYF.

The chain combines TRBV20-1 with TRBJ2-7; tentatively, D is TRBD1 or TRBD2 (5 bases each). Germline V CDR1 and CDR2: DFQATT, SNEGSKA (reference sequence). The CDR3 contains 18 residues. Trimming cost V 3 bases and J 3 bases, with 27 bases left between them. As DNA, the CDR3 is TGCAGTGCTAGGGGTGTCTTAGTTGGGGGAAGTCGACGCTACGAGCAGTACTTC. This gives the protein CSARGVLVGGSRRYEQYF.

With regard to this clonotype: At one boundary the junction diverges from the germline segment, which might be a read error. The chain recombines TRBV12-3 or TRBV12-4 with TRBJ2-5; TRBD2 agrees at 7 bases. This CDR3 region has 14 residues. CDR3 DNA: TGTGCCAGCAGTTCTCGGGACTACCAGGAGACCCAGTACTTC. Translated: CASSSRDYQETQYF.

This chain links TRBV7-8 with TRBJ2-3; D may be TRBD1 or TRBD2 (5 bases each). The CDR3 is 13 residues long. Germline CDR1 SGHVS, CDR2 FQNEAQ. V lost 3 bases and J lost 3, with 7 bases in between. The CDR3 DNA follows: TGTGCCAGCAGCTTCAGGGAGACAGATACGCAGTATTTT. It specifies CASSFRETDTQYF.

This clonotype has only a few counts. The genes are TRBV20-1 and TRBJ1-5, with D possibly matching TRBD1 (5 bases). V was shortened by 6 bases and J by 6 bases, with 24 bases between the two germline ends. CDR3 length: 16 amino acids. The V gene's germline CDR1 is DFQATT and CDR2 SNEGSKA (reference sequence). The DNA of the CDR3 is TGCAGTGCCCCGAGGGTCGGGACGCCTACCCGTCAGCCCCAGCATTTT. This translates into CSAPRVGTPTRQPQHF.